Listed below are T cell receptor beta chains from one sample, sequenced in a study of T cells in Graves' hyperthyroidism and ophthalmopathy. TCRdb independently ran MiXCR on the multiplex PCR reads; one entry per CDR3 protein. This repertoire shows more than 500,000 distinct CDR3 sequences, about 16% found once; its top ten account for roughly 29%. The sequenced sample was blood. Receptor source: a woman younger than 45 with Graves' ophthalmopathy. Both conserved end residues are trimmed from each CDR3. Each record gives: V gene, D gene, J gene, CDR3 protein. A D gene is named only where the DNA matches it firmly.

TRBV20-1	TRBD1	TRBJ2-7	SASGARKGGDEQY
TRBV4-3	TRBD1	TRBJ1-2	ASSQAPGTGGYGYT
TRBV7-9	NA	TRBJ1-1	ASSLDLGTEAF
TRBV5-1	NA	TRBJ2-7	ASSLNRVSYEQY
TRBV20-1	NA	TRBJ2-2	SATEGPGELF
TRBV18	TRBD2	TRBJ2-3	ASSLQLAGISDTQY
TRBV7-9	TRBD1	TRBJ1-2	ASSYGQGKYGYT
TRBV10-3	NA	TRBJ2-7	AISDSRVVDEQY
TRBV20-1	NA	TRBJ2-1	SARSLSSYNEQF
TRBV28	NA	TRBJ2-7	ASRETRPYEQY
TRBV5-1	TRBD1	TRBJ2-3	ASSFEGASTDTQY
TRBV3-1	TRBD1	TRBJ1-5	ASSQDPGGYSNQPQH
TRBV7-9	TRBD1	TRBJ2-3	ASSSRGQGDADTQY
TRBV20-1	TRBD2	TRBJ2-2	SAQAGFNTGELF
TRBV12-3/TRBV12-4	NA	TRBJ1-2	ASSLIRGGHGYT
TRBV27	TRBD1	TRBJ1-4	ASSMTGAEKLF
TRBV6-1	TRBD1	TRBJ2-7	ASSFDRVYEQY
TRBV7-2	TRBD1	TRBJ2-3	ASSLEGAQRDTQY
TRBV6-1	TRBD1	TRBJ2-7	ASSRQGDPSYEQY
TRBV27	NA	TRBJ2-7	ASSVGALSYEQY
TRBV4-1	TRBD2	TRBJ2-7	ASSQDVSGRSYEQY
TRBV20-1	NA	TRBJ2-7	SGGRTSYEQY
TRBV6-2/TRBV6-3	TRBD2	TRBJ2-1	ASSLRAGLADNEQF
TRBV18	NA	TRBJ2-1	ASSRIQDNEQF
TRBV20-1	NA	TRBJ1-2	SATRSGQVSGYT
TRBV6-1	NA	TRBJ2-7	ASSDRLGWNEQC
TRBV6-1	NA	TRBJ1-3	AVWTVSSGNTIY
TRBV6-2/TRBV6-3	NA	TRBJ2-3	ASSGDLERRLSDTQY
TRBV2	NA	TRBJ1-2	ASNRGLGDGYT
TRBV9	NA	TRBJ1-1	ASSAIRRGNEAF
TRBV11-1	NA	TRBJ2-1	ASSLADQSPYNEQF
TRBV2	TRBD1	TRBJ1-2	ASSEATGWGGYT
TRBV12-3/TRBV12-4	TRBD1	TRBJ1-1	ASSRPEQGVHEAF
TRBV28	NA	TRBJ2-3	ASSFWTDTDTQY
TRBV7-3	NA	TRBJ2-2	ASSLDRANTGELF
TRBV2	NA	TRBJ2-6	ASSDVPPLNVLT
TRBV20-1	NA	TRBJ2-3	SASLTDTQY
TRBV28	TRBD1	TRBJ1-2	ASSSPGQLNYGYT
TRBV10-1	NA	TRBJ2-7	ASSEISRVEQY
TRBV15	NA	TRBJ1-1	ATSRAITGGDLNTEAF
TRBV6-4	NA	TRBJ2-2	ASRNVNTGELF
TRBV6-5	TRBD2	TRBJ2-3	ASSYSGLAGTDTQY
TRBV27	TRBD1	TRBJ2-7	ASSFRGGNEQY
TRBV29-1	TRBD2	TRBJ2-6	SALAGNTGANVLT